Below, 3 T cell receptor beta chains from the same sample are listed, as sequenced in a study of T cells in women clearing cervical HPV infection. Measured with immunoSEQ multiplex PCR; TCRdb has only the in-frame clones, and not every one. The sample holds about 23,000 clones. Sequenced material: blood buffy coat. All receptors derive from a woman aged 18 to 75 with a cervical HPV16 infection that either progressed to CIN3+ or cleared (not recorded which).

A remark on this clone: The CDR3 end is not reached by the read, which stops 3 residues before it; the germline J gene fills it in. The V and J genes are TRBV20-1 and TRBJ1-4, with D perhaps TRBD1 (5 bases). V lost 3 bases and J 8 bases, leaving 13 bases between the germline ends. Looked up from germline, CDR1 is DFQATT and CDR2 is SNEGSKA (reference sequence). This CDR3 region has 13 residues. The CDR3 bases that were read are TGCAGTGCTAGGGGGGGAATTGAGGAAAAA. Protein sequence: CSARGGIEEK. The entire CDR3 protein is CSARGGIEEKLFF.

Turning to this clone: Read coverage stops 3 residues before the CDR3 terminus; the germline J gene supplies the remainder. V gene TRBV13 combines with J gene TRBJ2-5; TRBD2 aligns across 9 bases. This CDR3 spans 19 amino acids. The germline V gene has CDR1 PRHDT and CDR2 FYEKMQ (reference sequence). The part of the CDR3 DNA that was read is TGTGCCAGCAGCTTATTCCGCCTAGCGGGGTCCGGTAATCAAGGTACC. It codes for CASSLFRLAGSGNQGT. The whole CDR3 sequence is CASSLFRLAGSGNQGTQYF.

Turning to this clone: The CDR3 end lies 3 residues beyond the end of the read and is filled in from the germline J gene. The chain has TRBV5-1 and TRBJ2-5; unclear D gene. V dropped 5 bases and J dropped 3 bases, with 11 bases sitting between them. The CDR3 is 13 amino acids. The V gene's germline CDR1 is SGHRS and CDR2 YFSETQ. This CDR3 is CASRSTREETQYF. CDR3 DNA, as far as it was read: TGCGCCAGCAGATCTACAAGGGAAGAGACC. Full variable domain (missing parts from reference TRBV5-1 and TRBJ2-5): KAGVTQTPRYLIKTRGQQVTLSCSPISGHRSVSWYQQTPGQGLQFLFEYFSETQRNKGNFPGRFSGRQFSNSRSEMNVSTLELGDSALYLCASRSTREETQYFGPGTRLLVL.